The 20 T cell receptor beta chains in this list originate from one sample, sequenced in a study of T cells in Graves' hyperthyroidism and ophthalmopathy. Researchers amplified the TCR beta CDR3 regions from RNA transcripts. A set of HTBI primers served as the primers for a first-round RT-PCR of the TCR CDR3. TCRdb used MiXCR to reprocess the multiplex PCR reads, holding one entry per CDR3 protein. This table holds about 640,000 distinct CDR3 sequences, over 40% found once. Specimen: peripheral blood or thyroid tissue (not recorded which). The receptors were gathered from an adult man with Graves' disease, either hyperthyroidism or ophthalmopathy (not recorded which).

As for this clonotype: This may be a read error, as it is one base from a much larger clone. The chain joins TRBV20-1 to TRBJ2-5; 12 nucleotides agree with TRBD2. The CDR3 loop spans 14 amino acids. Germline loops: CDR1 DFQATT, CDR2 SNEGSKA (reference sequence). The CDR3 region is CSAPPLAGGETQHF. The CDR3 nucleotides read TGCAGTGCCCCCCCACTAGCGGGAGGAGAGACCCAGCACTTC.

This clonotype was observed a handful of times. The chain joins TRBV9 to TRBJ2-2; 9 nucleotides match TRBD2. J lost 7 bases, V lost 4 bases, and 5 bases had no gene match. Per germline, CDR1 SGDLS and CDR2 YYNGEE. The CDR3 extends over 14 amino acids. The chain's CDR3 is CASSSWTSDGELFF. The CDR3 DNA reads as TGTGCCAGCAGCTCCTGGACTAGCGACGGGGAGCTGTTTTTT.

CDR3 sequence: CATSRDRTGGNTEAFF. Here the CDR3 DNA reads TGTGCCACCAGCAGAGATCGGACAGGGGGTAACACTGAAGCTTTCTTT. V is TRBV15 and J is TRBJ1-1, with 10 bases identical to TRBD1. Germline CDR1 LNHNV, CDR2 YYDKDF (reference sequence). This CDR3 is built from 16 residues. After removal of 0 bases from V and 2 bases from J, the junction contained 3 bases not matched to a gene.

This sequence joins TRBV2 and TRBJ1-4, with D tentatively TRBD1 (5 bases). CDR3 length equals 16 residues. The germline V gene has CDR1 SNHLY and CDR2 FYNNEI. V was pared by 8 bases and J by 8 bases, with 24 bases between. The DNA of the CDR3 is TGTGCCAGCGCCACACATGCGGGGACCGTACAGGAAAAACTGTTTTTT. It specifies CASATHAGTVQEKLFF.

This clonotype occurred a few times. The chain recombines TRBV12-3 or TRBV12-4 with TRBJ1-5; D is undetermined. Trimming removed 4 bases from V and 7 bases from J, with 8 bases in between. This CDR3 spans 12 amino acids. The CDR3 DNA reads TGTGCCAGCAGTTCCCCGGAACAGCCCCAGCATTTT. Translated: CASSSPEQPQHF.

This clonotype was found a few times. The CDR3 sequence is CASSTPGLAVHEQYF. Here the CDR3 DNA reads TGTGCCAGTAGTACACCGGGACTAGCGGTCCACGAGCAGTACTTC. The chain combines TRBV19 with TRBJ2-7; 11 nucleotides match TRBD2. The CDR3 contains 15 residues. V was clipped by 4 bases and J by 5 bases; unmatched bases: 7. Germline assignment: CDR1 LNHDA and CDR2 SQIVND (reference sequence).

This clonotype was found many times. The chain employs TRBV11-2 and TRBJ1-3; 7 bases are shared with TRBD1. With V trimmed by 4 bases and J by 0 bases, 3 bases remained unmatched. The CDR3 totals 15 residues. The V gene's germline CDR1 is SGHAT and CDR2 FQNNGV. The CDR3 loop is CASSYQGGSGNTIYF. Written as DNA, the CDR3 is TGTGCCAGCAGCTATCAGGGGGGCTCTGGAAACACCATATATTTT. Drawing the rest from reference TRBV11-2 and TRBJ1-3, the complete variable domain is EAGVAQSPRYKIIEKRQSVAFWCNPISGHATLYWYQQILGQGPKLLIQFQNNGVVDDSQLPKDRFSAERLKGVDSTLKIQPAKLEDSAVYLCASSYQGGSGNTIYFGEGSWLTVV.

This clonotype was counted many times. The V gene is TRBV2, the J gene TRBJ1-2; D ambiguous. Trimming left V 8 bases short and J 4 bases short, with 20 bases between. CDR3 length equals 15 residues. From germline, CDR1 is SNHLY and CDR2 FYNNEI. This chain's CDR3 is CASAASARRGYGYTF. CDR3 nucleotides: TGTGCCAGCGCGGCCTCCGCCCGGCGGGGCTATGGCTACACCTTC. The whole variable domain, filled in from reference TRBV2 and TRBJ1-2, reads EPEVTQTPSHQVTQMGQEVILRCVPISNHLYFYWYRQILGQKVEFLVSFYNNEISEKSEIFDDQFSVERPDGSNFTLKIRSTKLEDSAMYFCASAASARRGYGYTFGSGTRLTVV.

CDR3 residues: CARTEGSPYGYTF. The CDR3 DNA reads as TGTGCCAGGACAGAGGGCAGCCCCTATGGCTACACCTTC. This rearrangement joins TRBV7-9 to TRBJ1-2; D is possibly TRBD1 (5 bases). The V end was cut by 9 bases, the J end by 4 bases, with 15 bases between. The length of the CDR3 is 13 residues. Germline V gives CDR1 SEHNR, CDR2 FQNEAQ (reference sequence).

The CDR3 region is CASSLNEEDEKLFF. For the CDR3, the DNA is TGTGCCAGCAGCTTAAACGAGGAGGATGAAAAACTGTTTTTT. This chain joins TRBV7-9 and TRBJ1-4; D unclear. CDR1 SEHNR and CDR2 FQNEAQ come from the germline V gene (reference sequence). V was clipped by 2 bases and J by 6 bases, with 10 bases between them. The CDR3 spans 14 residues.

This chain uses TRBV10-3 with TRBJ1-2; D uncertain. V dropped 0 bases and J dropped 0 bases, with 11 bases sitting between them. The germline gives CDR1 ENHRY, CDR2 SYGVKD. The CDR3 has 16 amino acids. CDR3 coding DNA: TGTGCCATCAGTGAGTCGATGGACGGAGCTAACTATGGCTACACCTTC. Amino acids: CAISESMDGANYGYTF.

The chain carries TRBV14 and TRBJ2-7; 9 nucleotides agree with TRBD1. Germline-derived CDR1 and CDR2 are SGHDN and FVKESK. The CDR3 sequence is 14 residues long. J was trimmed by 5 bases and V by 4 bases; bases with no gene match: 6. CDR3 amino acids: CASSRPGQGHEQYF. For the CDR3, the DNA is TGTGCCAGCAGCCGTCCGGGACAGGGCCACGAGCAGTACTTC.

The chain uses TRBV5-6 and TRBJ1-2, with 7 positions matching TRBD1. V shed 0 bases and J 4 bases; nucleotides not matched to a gene: 12. Germline assignment: CDR1 SGHDT and CDR2 YYEEEE. The CDR3 spans 17 residues. Here the CDR3 reads CASSLAGLSTGVYGYTF. CDR3 DNA: TGTGCCAGCAGCTTGGCTGGTCTTTCAACAGGGGTCTATGGCTACACCTTC.

The chain is built from TRBV7-2 and TRBJ2-7; a possible D gene is TRBD1 (6 bases). The CDR3 length is 14 residues. V was shortened by 3 bases and J by 3 bases, with 12 bases between the two germline ends. From germline, CDR1 is SGHTA and CDR2 FQGNSA. The CDR3 DNA reads TGTGCCAGCAGCTTGAGGGAGACAGGCTACGAGCAGTACTTC. Translation: CASSLRETGYEQYF.

This clonotype was recorded at least ten times. J is TRBJ2-7 and V is TRBV7-2, with TRBD2 as a possible D gene (7 bases). Germline assignment: CDR1 SGHTA and CDR2 FQGNSA. Trimming took 7 bases from V and 5 from J, leaving 12 bases between them. This CDR3 spans 12 amino acids. Written as DNA, the CDR3 is TGTGCCAGCACCTCGGGGGGCGACGAGCAGTACTTC. Translation gives CASTSGGDEQYF.

The V call is TRBV11-2, the J call TRBJ2-6; D possibly matches TRBD1 or TRBD2 (5 bases each). This CDR3 has 15 amino acids. The V gene's germline CDR1 is SGHAT and CDR2 FQNNGV. V was pared by 6 bases and J by 0 bases, with 9 bases between. This chain's CDR3 is CASSPGRSGANVLTF. Written as DNA, the CDR3 is TGTGCCAGCAGTCCGGGGCGCTCTGGGGCCAACGTCCTGACTTTC. Full variable domain (rest looked up from reference TRBV11-2 and TRBJ2-6): EAGVAQSPRYKIIEKRQSVAFWCNPISGHATLYWYQQILGQGPKLLIQFQNNGVVDDSQLPKDRFSAERLKGVDSTLKIQPAKLEDSAVYLCASSPGRSGANVLTFGAGSRLTVL.

This clonotype was seen more than once but under ten times. The chain uses TRBV20-1 and TRBJ1-5; D remains ambiguous. The CDR3 totals 14 residues. With 3 bases removed from V and 0 bases from J, the gap between germline ends came to 9 bases. CDR1 and CDR2 (germline): DFQATT, SNEGSKA (reference sequence). CDR3 nucleotides: TGCAGTGCTAGGGACGGCAATAGCAATCAGCCCCAGCATTTT. Amino acids: CSARDGNSNQPQHF.

In its sample, this clonotype was seen many times. One end of the junction fails to match germline, which may point to a read error. This chain connects TRBV5-1 to TRBJ2-7; possible D gene TRBD2, 5 bases. This CDR3 comprises 14 residues. Germline values: CDR1 SGHRS, CDR2 YFSETQ. For the CDR3, the DNA is TGTGCCAGCAGTTTTGGTGGCGGGTCCTACGAGCAGTACTTC. Protein product: CASSFGGGSYEQYF.

There are a few counts of this clonotype. The junction differs from germline at one of its ends, possibly a read error. This sequence joins TRBV7-8 and TRBJ1-2; 8 bases line up with TRBD1. Germline loops: CDR1 SGHVS, CDR2 FQNEAQ. This CDR3 is built from 14 residues. The CDR3 coding sequence is TGCGCCAGCAGCCAAGTAACAGGGGGTCTTGGCTACACCTTC. It is translated as CASSQVTGGLGYTF.

On this clonotype itself: The conserved closing phenylalanine or tryptophan is absent in this CDR3, likely reflecting a read error. V and J are TRBV7-3 and TRBJ1-6; possibly TRBD1 for D (5 bases). The CDR3 spans 16 residues. Germline V gene lookup returns CDR1 SGHTA and CDR2 FQGTGA. Trimming took off 5 bases at V and 4 bases at J, with 15 bases between the two ends. Written as DNA, the CDR3 is TGTGCCAGCAGCCCTCGGGACGGACGATATAATTCACCCCTCCACTCT. It encodes CASSPRDGRYNSPLHS.